A selection of T cell receptor beta chains follows, all from one sample in a study. TCRdb itself ran the 5' RACE reads through MiXCR, one entry per CDR3 protein. The sample includes some 12,000 distinct CDR3 sequences, more than 45% of them seen just once. Material for sequencing was tumor-infiltrating naive CD4+ T cells sorted from the breast tumor. These receptors were obtained from a female donor with breast cancer. Each CDR3 is given with its conserved first and last residue. Where a row states a size, it is once, few, many or the class of an expanded clone; other rows omit it.

clone size,V gene,CDR3 protein
NA,TRBV20-1,CSAVTANSYNEQFF
NA,TRBV4-3,CASSPVGTMGGYGYTF
NA,TRBV12-3/TRBV12-4,CASSFQGGSPLHF
few,TRBV4-3,CASSQDMGAGFETQYF
NA,TRBV12-3/TRBV12-4,CASNPGHQNTEAFF
NA,TRBV5-1,CASSLWGPDTIYF
NA,TRBV25-1,CPSTHIGAGTQYF
NA,TRBV7-9,CASSLVRTYEQYF
NA,TRBV7-7,CASSRLDASEQFF
NA,TRBV6-2/TRBV6-3,CVSSFQRGLLVYEQYF
few,TRBV7-8,CASSPQTGAQETQYF
NA,TRBV25-1,CASTSREGLGTQYF
NA,TRBV28,CASSRPVEKLFF
NA,TRBV5-1,CASSFTGRVSYNEQFF
NA,TRBV29-1,CSVEVGDTEAFF
NA,TRBV6-1,CASSPTYEQYF
NA,TRBV12-3/TRBV12-4,CASSQNPPGRDQPQHF
NA,TRBV30,CAWTGGPQETQYF
NA,TRBV4-1,CASSQRGGAANEKLFF
NA,TRBV20-1,CSGLAGVKQFF
NA,TRBV7-2,CASSLIAGDVKTQYF
NA,TRBV12-3/TRBV12-4,CASSFGGSYNEQFF
NA,TRBV15,CATSSRIVGRFGGAGEQFF
NA,TRBV7-2,CASSLRRGAPRANEQFF
NA,TRBV4-3,CASSQANEDTPQHF
NA,TRBV7-2,CASSLLGPGLYGYTF
NA,TRBV10-3,CAISESTDSYGYTF
few,TRBV5-6,CASSLFLLAGVNEQFF
NA,TRBV20-1,CSASGETQYF